This is a list of T cell receptor beta chains from one sample in a study of T cells in Graves' hyperthyroidism and ophthalmopathy. One entry per CDR3 protein, called by TCRdb with MiXCR from the multiplex PCR reads. The sample has a few hundred thousand distinct CDR3 sequences, approximately 15% seen once; the top ten hold 11% to 15%. The specimen sequenced was blood. The receptors originated from a woman aged 40 to 50 with Graves' hyperthyroidism. CDR3s include the opening cysteine and the closing phenylalanine or tryptophan. A D gene is named only where the DNA matches it firmly. The size field is filled for only some rows; it gives once, few, many or a size class.

CDR3aa,CDR3nt,v_gene,j_gene,d_gene,abundance
CSADSGRAMYEQYF,TGCAGTGCCGATAGCGGGAGGGCTATGTACGAGCAGTACTTC,TRBV20-1,TRBJ2-7,TRBD2,many
CASSQHPSAGAEADTQYF,TGTGCCAGCAGTCAACACCCCTCAGCGGGAGCTGAGGCAGATACGCAGTATTTT,TRBV12-3/TRBV12-4,TRBJ2-3,TRBD2,many
CASGLSGSYEQYF,TGTGCTAGTGGCCTATCGGGGTCCTACGAGCAGTACTTC,TRBV12-5,TRBJ2-7,.,many
CASSQGSGDNEQFF,TGTGCCAGCAGCCAAGGGAGCGGGGACAATGAGCAGTTCTTC,TRBV3-1,TRBJ2-1,TRBD2,many
CASSIGGQGNTEAFF,TGTGCCAGTAGTATAGGGGGGCAGGGGAACACTGAAGCTTTCTTT,TRBV19,TRBJ1-1,.,few
CASSEGRVGNIQYF,TGTGCCAGCAGTGAGGGCAGGGTTGGGAACATTCAGTACTTC,TRBV2,TRBJ2-4,.,many
CASRGQGEWQPQHF,TGTGCCAGCAGGGGACAGGGGGAATGGCAGCCCCAGCATTTT,TRBV6-1,TRBJ1-5,TRBD1,.
CASSSSARYSNQPQHF,TGTGCCAGCAGTTCATCTGCTAGGTATAGCAATCAGCCCCAGCATTTT,TRBV28,TRBJ1-5,.,many
CAWSGGLGEKLFF,TGTGCCTGGAGTGGGGGATTAGGGGAAAAACTGTTTTTT,TRBV30,TRBJ1-4,.,few
CAWSLGGGDQPQHF,TGTGCCTGGAGTCTGGGAGGGGGGGATCAGCCCCAGCATTTT,TRBV30,TRBJ1-5,.,many
CSVTGPWTEAFF,TGCAGCGTAACAGGGCCGTGGACTGAAGCTTTCTTT,TRBV29-1,TRBJ1-1,.,.
CASSPPGVAKSIQYF,TGTGCCAGCAGCCCGCCGGGTGTTGCCAAAAGCATTCAGTACTTC,TRBV12-3/TRBV12-4,TRBJ2-4,.,.
CASSLGGDGFQETQYF,TGTGCCAGCAGCTTGGGGGGCGACGGATTTCAAGAGACCCAGTACTTC,TRBV5-5,TRBJ2-5,.,.
CASSLGMLAGGPNYEQYF,TGTGCCAGCAGCTTGGGTATGCTAGCGGGAGGGCCCAACTACGAGCAGTACTTC,TRBV5-8,TRBJ2-7,TRBD2,.
CASSPMEGEQFF,TGTGCCAGCAGCCCTATGGAGGGTGAGCAGTTCTTC,TRBV7-9,TRBJ2-1,.,.
CASSGIRRMGVSGANVLTF,TGTGCCAGCAGTGGAATCAGGAGGATGGGGGTCTCTGGGGCCAACGTCCTGACTTTC,TRBV6-2/TRBV6-3,TRBJ2-6,.,few
CASSVTRALPGNQPQHF,TGTGCCAGCAGTGTAACCCGGGCTCTCCCGGGCAATCAGCCCCAGCATTTT,TRBV6-2/TRBV6-3,TRBJ1-5,.,many
CASSRDFSTEAFF,TGTGCCAGCAGTCGTGACTTCTCCACTGAAGCTTTCTTT,TRBV7-2,TRBJ1-1,.,.
CASSVGLGSYEQYF,TGTGCCAGCAGCGTGGGCTTGGGCTCCTACGAGCAGTACTTC,TRBV9,TRBJ2-7,.,many
CAISESRGPTEAFF,TGTGCCATCAGTGAGTCGCGGGGTCCCACTGAAGCTTTCTTT,TRBV10-3,TRBJ1-1,.,.
CASSKSAGGSDQPQHF,TGTGCCAGTAGTAAGTCGGCAGGGGGGTCGGATCAGCCCCAGCATTTT,TRBV19,TRBJ1-5,TRBD1,few
CTISEQTGKQPQHF,TGTACCATCAGTGAGCAGACAGGGAAACAGCCCCAGCATTTT,TRBV10-3,TRBJ1-5,TRBD1,.
CASSPGQGAGQETQYF,TGTGCCAGCAGTCCGGGACAGGGGGCCGGGCAAGAGACCCAGTACTTC,TRBV12-3/TRBV12-4,TRBJ2-5,TRBD1,many
CASSLDRGLKTQYF,TGTGCCAGCAGCTTGGACAGGGGGCTGAAGACCCAGTACTTC,TRBV7-2,TRBJ2-5,TRBD1,many
CASFSPGGANVLTF,TGTGCCAGCTTTTCTCCCGGGGGGGCCAACGTCCTGACTTTC,TRBV6-1,TRBJ2-6,.,many
CASSLGGPVGGNQPQHF,TGCGCCAGCAGCTTGGGGGGACCCGTGGGGGGCAATCAGCCCCAGCATTTT,TRBV5-1,TRBJ1-5,.,many
CASSQELRQTNTEAFF,TGCGCCAGCAGCCAAGAATTAAGACAGACGAACACTGAAGCTTTCTTT,TRBV4-1,TRBJ1-1,.,few
CASSPLGPGTEAFF,TGTGCCAGCAGCCCTCTGGGCCCTGGGACTGAAGCTTTCTTT,TRBV27,TRBJ1-1,.,.